The following is a TCR beta chain sequence with its context. Its target is unknown. UMIs were added to TCR cDNA along with a universal primer site when it was made by 5'RACE template switching. TCRdb independently ran MiXCR on the 5' RACE reads; one entry per CDR3 protein. The data hold roughly 190,000 distinct CDR3 sequences, with approximately 9.9% observed a single time. The data were taken from a study of T cells after yellow fever vaccination. Study findings and constraints: The secondary response was weaker but peaked faster, day 5 versus 15. In FACS-sorted repertoires, abundant clonotypes from the bulk population could appear as contaminants. Booster sampling recovered most clones from primary vaccination (about 97% CD4, around 88% CD8).

This clonotype was obtained from a man between 18 and 35 years old who received the YFV17D yellow fever vaccine. Here the sequenced sample was CD8+ T cells sorted from PBMCs, taken 15 days after the yellow fever booster vaccination.

The CDR3 here is CSARDKLAGASLYEQYF. For the CDR3, the DNA is TGCAGTGCTAGAGATAAACTAGCGGGGGCGAGTCTCTACGAGCAGTACTTC. The gene calls are TRBV20-1 and TRBJ2-7, with 11 positions matching TRBD2. V lost 0 bases, J lost 3 bases, and 10 bases stayed unmatched. The CDR3 spans 17 residues. Germline lookup yields CDR1 DFQATT and CDR2 SNEGSKA (reference sequence).